The entry below gives a single T cell receptor (beta chain) sequence along with its context. Antigen specificity is unknown. Here immunoSEQ multiplex PCR was the method, and the copy in TCRdb shows in-frame clones only, minus some. Of about 97,000 clones in the sample, 86% were seen once. The entry originates in a study of T cell responses to AZD1222 COVID-19 vaccine. Turning to the study itself: Second-dose timings of about 4 or about 12 weeks were pooled. Study observations and caveats: Within unmutated variant regions lay the reported targets of nearly half of spike-specific TCRs. White British donors predominated, females outnumbered males, and clonal diversity was possibly underestimated. Baseline antibody screening turned up just a handful of seropositive AZD1222 recipients.

The CDR3 covers 16 residues. The V end lost 2 bases, the J end lost 2 bases, and 12 bases lay between the germline ends. The V gene's germline CDR1 is KGHSH and CDR2 LQKENI. The chain recombines TRBV18 with TRBJ2-2; the D gene is possibly TRBD1 (5 bases). This clonotype was sampled from an adult in good health. The sequencing here drew on peripheral blood, taken on day 0 of AZD1222 vaccination. The CDR3 DNA reads TGTGCCAGCTCACCATTCCCCAGGGCTAACACCGGGGAGCTGTTTTTT. Its protein product is CASSPFPRANTGELFF.